A selection of T cell receptor beta chains follows, all from one sample in a study of metastatic and nonmetastatic thyroid tumors. TCRdb re-called the PCR reads through MiXCR. This table holds about 42,000 clones, around an eighth found once. Sequenced sample: blood. The receptors originated from a male donor with papillary thyroid cancer or a benign thyroid nodule (not recorded which). Some clones in this sample may be carry-over from other donors' samples. Both conserved end residues are part of each CDR3. A D gene is named only where the DNA matches it firmly. Rows give clone size only sometimes, using once, few, many, or a class for an expanded clone.

TRBD1	TRBV4-1	TRBJ2-7	.	CASSPGQGYDQYF	TGCGCCAGCAGCCCGGGACAGGGATACGATCAGTACTTC
.	TRBV20-1	TRBJ2-1	many	CSARRVYNEQFF	TGCAGTGCCCGGAGGGTTTACAATGAGCAGTTCTTC
.	TRBV28	TRBJ2-1	many	CASLPTGSPSDEQFF	TGTGCCAGCCTTCCTACAGGGTCCCCGAGCGATGAGCAGTTCTTC
.	TRBV28	TRBJ2-3	few	CASSFLGRTDTQYF	TGTGCCAGCAGTTTTCTAGGTAGGACGGATACGCAGTATTTT
.	TRBV20-1	TRBJ2-7	many	CSASWVRTPLYEQYF	TGCAGTGCTAGTTGGGTTAGGACTCCTCTATACGAGCAGTACTTC
.	TRBV28	TRBJ1-6	few	CASSSPSGGVYSPLHF	TGTGCCAGCAGTTCCCCGTCGGGGGGTGTTTATTCACCCCTCCACTTT
.	TRBV28	TRBJ2-6	many	CASRADTGSGANVLTF	TGTGCCAGCAGAGCTGATACAGGGTCGGGGGCCAACGTCCTGACTTTC
.	TRBV4-3	TRBJ2-1	many	CASSQESAWQTEQFF	TGCGCCAGCAGCCAAGAATCAGCTTGGCAGACTGAGCAGTTCTTC
TRBD2	TRBV19	TRBJ2-1	many	CASSPTSLVNEQFF	TGTGCCAGTAGCCCGACTAGCCTGGTCAATGAGCAGTTCTTC
.	TRBV6-1	TRBJ1-4	few	CASRGNSPEEKLFF	TGTGCCAGCAGAGGTAATTCTCCGGAGGAAAAACTGTTTTTT
TRBD2	TRBV30	TRBJ2-3	.	CAWSFWTSGRAGIDTQYF	TGTGCCTGGAGTTTCTGGACTAGCGGGAGGGCCGGCATAGATACGCAGTATTTT
.	TRBV15	TRBJ1-4	many	CATSRAATATNEKLFF	TGTGCCACCAGCAGAGCGGCGACAGCAACTAATGAAAAACTGTTTTTT
TRBD1	TRBV4-1	TRBJ1-5	many	CASSQVGQGQPQHF	TGCGCCAGCAGCCAAGTAGGACAGGGGCAGCCCCAGCATTTT
TRBD1	TRBV12-3/TRBV12-4	TRBJ2-7	.	CASSRQGPPLINEQYF	TGTGCCAGCAGTAGACAGGGTCCCCCTCTTATTAACGAGCAGTACTTC
TRBD2	TRBV20-1	TRBJ2-7	.	CSASLGTSFDEQYF	TGCAGTGCTTCGTTGGGGACTAGCTTTGACGAGCAGTACTTC
.	TRBV9	TRBJ1-6	many	CASSVDVRAGKGSPLHF	TGTGCCAGCAGCGTAGATGTTAGGGCAGGGAAGGGTTCACCCCTCCACTTT
.	TRBV18	TRBJ1-1	many	CASSPGLNTEAFF	TGTGCCAGCTCACCAGGGCTGAACACTGAAGCTTTCTTT
TRBD1	TRBV4-1	TRBJ2-1	many	CASSQRDSPLNEQFF	TGCGCCAGCAGCCAAAGGGACAGCCCTCTTAATGAGCAGTTCTTC
TRBD2	TRBV7-2	TRBJ2-3	many	CASSPSHKRGTQYF	TGTGCCAGCAGCCCCTCACATAAGCGGGGTACGCAGTATTTT
.	TRBV7-2	TRBJ2-7	many	CASSLGLLTSEQYF	TGTGCCAGCAGCTTAGGGTTGCTCACCAGCGAGCAGTACTTC
.	TRBV30	TRBJ1-4	many	CAWAGTSNEKLFF	TGTGCCTGGGCTGGAACATCTAATGAAAAACTGTTTTTT
.	TRBV27	TRBJ1-2	.	CASRRKGGYGYTF	TGTGCCAGCAGGCGAAAGGGAGGGTATGGCTACACATTC
TRBD2	TRBV6-2/TRBV6-3	TRBJ2-7	medium-sized	CASRGEGSAAYEQYF	TGTGCCAGCAGAGGGGAGGGCTCTGCGGCCTACGAGCAGTACTTC
.	TRBV4-3	TRBJ2-2	many	CASSQAPRDPGELFF	TGCGCCAGCAGCCAAGCGCCTAGAGATCCCGGGGAGCTGTTTTTT
.	TRBV5-6	TRBJ2-7	many	CASSETGVSYEQYF	TGTGCCAGCAGCGAGACAGGTGTTTCCTACGAGCAGTACTTC
.	TRBV7-8	TRBJ1-3	many	CASGPRGVGNTIYF	TGTGCCAGCGGCCCTAGGGGCGTTGGAAACACCATATATTTT
TRBD1	TRBV5-1	TRBJ1-1	.	CASSRQGEAEAFF	TGCGCCAGCAGCCGACAGGGTGAGGCTGAAGCTTTCTTT
TRBD2	TRBV28	TRBJ2-7	.	CASNGLAGGVSYEQYF	TGTGCCAGCAATGGGCTAGCGGGAGGTGTGTCCTACGAGCAGTACTTC
.	TRBV12-3/TRBV12-4	TRBJ2-7	many	CASTLSRGAYEQYF	TGTGCCAGCACTCTATCCCGGGGCGCCTACGAGCAGTACTTC
TRBD1	TRBV27	TRBJ2-7	medium-sized	CASSSRQGNPYEQYF	TGTGCCAGCAGTTCAAGACAGGGCAATCCCTACGAGCAGTACTTC
TRBD1	TRBV19	TRBJ1-2	.	CASSIGGQGFYGYTF	TGTGCCAGTAGTATAGGTGGACAGGGCTTCTATGGCTACACCTTC
.	TRBV7-2	TRBJ2-2	many	CASSLRQLTGELFF	TGTGCCAGCAGCTTAAGGCAGCTCACCGGGGAGCTGTTCTTT
TRBD2	TRBV20-1	TRBJ2-1	.	CSARDEREGDEQFF	TGCAGTGCTAGAGATGAACGGGAGGGTGATGAGCAGTTCTTC
.	TRBV12-5	TRBJ1-1	many	CASGFGTEAFF	TGTGCTAGTGGTTTTGGTACTGAAGCTTTCTTT
.	TRBV4-2	TRBJ2-7	many	CASSQGREGFYEQYF	TGTGCCAGCAGCCAAGGTAGGGAAGGATTCTACGAGCAGTACTTC
.	TRBV28	TRBJ1-1	.	CASSFIGPVYVTETFF	TGTGCCAGCAGTTTTATTGGGCCGGTTTACGTGACTGAAACTTTCTTT
.	TRBV29-1	TRBJ2-1	many	CSVEDLTGRRSYNEQFF	TGCAGCGTTGAAGATCTTACGGGCAGGCGGTCCTACAATGAGCAGTTCTTC
.	TRBV9	TRBJ1-2	many	CASSNGPYGYTF	TGTGCCAGCAGTAACGGCCCCTATGGCTACACCTTC
TRBD1	TRBV15	TRBJ1-6	few	CATSKRDRVGTLHF	TGTGCCACCAGCAAACGGGACAGAGTTGGTACCCTCCACTTT
.	TRBV6-4	TRBJ2-3	few	CASSDSGSADTQYF	TGTGCCAGCAGTGACTCGGGAAGTGCTGATACGCAGTATTTT